The T cell receptor beta chain described here comes from a study of CD8 T cells in Susac syndrome. Background on the study: Patients with Susac syndrome who were sequenced included over five with active disease and eight in remission.

RNA, at roughly 0.45 to 1 ug, was reverse transcribed with random hexamers. TCRdb redid the calling of the immunoSEQ multiplex PCR reads with MiXCR, one entry per CDR3 protein. The sample includes hundreds of thousands of distinct CDR3 sequences, approximately 94% seen only once; the top ten take 0.15% to 0.2%. Details on this clonotype: The antigen remains undetermined.

Susac syndrome patients met recently defined diagnostic criteria for definite or probable disease. Negative isolation was applied to CD8+ and CD4+ T cells, and FACS enrichment was applied to TEMRA cells. Study findings and constraints: None of the CD4+ T cell repertoires in Susac syndrome showed clonal expansion.

V lost 0 bases to trimming and J lost 2 bases; unmatched junction nucleotides: 7. Germline lookup yields CDR1 LGHNA and CDR2 YNFKEQ. The CDR3 is 18 amino acids. The V and J genes are TRBV4-2 and TRBJ2-3, with TRBD2 matching 11 bases. The TCR originated in a human donor with Susac syndrome. Sequenced input: CD4+ T cells from PBMCs. The CDR3 protein is CASSQDLASGGFTDTQYF. CDR3 sequence (DNA): TGTGCCAGCAGCCAAGATTTGGCTAGCGGGGGGTTCACAGATACGCAGTATTTT.